A selection of T cell receptor beta chains follows, all from one sample in a study of blood T cell repertoires in COVID-19. Only in-frame clones appear in the TCRdb table, and some are missing; sequencing was by immunoSEQ multiplex PCR. Of 100,000 or so clones listed, 80% to 95% are singletons. Sequencing input: peripheral blood. All receptors come from a man between 60 and 70 years old with acute or convalescent COVID-19. CDR3s include the opening cysteine and the closing phenylalanine or tryptophan. Each record gives: V gene, clone size, D gene, J gene, CDR3 protein, CDR3 DNA. D genes are given only for firm matches. Not every row has a clone size; where given, it reads once, few, many or a size class.

>TRBV5-1|.|TRBD2|TRBJ2-2
CASSSPLGRAGELFF
TGCGCCAGCAGCTCCCCCTTAGGGAGGGCCGGGGAGCTGTTTTTT
>TRBV11-2|.|TRBD2|TRBJ2-5
CASSLGGREEETQYF
TGTGCCAGCAGCTTAGGTGGTCGGGAGGAAGAGACCCAGTACTTC
>TRBV3-1/TRBV3-2|.|.|TRBJ1-3
CASSQTLQGYAGNTIYF
TGTGCCAGCAGCCAAACACTCCAGGGCTATGCTGGAAACACCATATATTTT
>TRBV19|.|.|TRBJ2-3
CASSESLQGGTQYF
TGTGCCAGTAGTGAGTCCCTACAGGGCGGTACGCAGTATTTT
>TRBV7-5|.|.|TRBJ2-5
CVRSLVGGTKEETQYF
TGTGTCAGAAGCTTAGTTGGTGGGACTAAAGAGGAGACCCAGTACTTC
>TRBV25-1|.|.|TRBJ2-1
CASSGVAYNEQFF
TGTGCCAGCAGTGGAGTAGCCTACAATGAGCAGTTCTTC
>TRBV18|.|.|TRBJ1-2
CASSPREANYGYTF
TGTGCCAGCTCACCACGCGAAGCTAACTATGGCTACACCTTC
>TRBV29-1|once|.|TRBJ1-1
CSVWSGQGNTEAFF
TGCAGCGTCTGGTCAGGGCAGGGGAACACTGAAGCTTTCTTT
>TRBV4-1|.|TRBD2|TRBJ2-7
CASGLGLAGDYEQYF
TGCGCCAGCGGCCTGGGACTAGCGGGGGACTACGAGCAGTACTTC
>TRBV7-3|.|.|TRBJ2-3
CASSLQASASTDTQYF
TGTGCCAGCAGCTTGCAGGCTAGCGCAAGCACAGATACGCAGTATTTT
>TRBV7-2|.|.|TRBJ2-2
CASSLAAGPRELFF
TGTGCCAGCAGCTTGGCTGCGGGCCCCAGGGAGCTGTTTTTT
>TRBV9|.|TRBD1|TRBJ2-3
CASSVGQGGDTQYF
TGTGCCAGCAGCGTAGGACAGGGCGGAGATACGCAGTATTTT
>TRBV9|.|TRBD1|TRBJ1-2
CASSVFAGQGGGYTF
TGTGCCAGCAGCGTATTTGCGGGACAGGGGGGTGGCTACACCTTC
>TRBV5-1|once|TRBD1|TRBJ1-3
CASSLGDSRSGNTIYF
TGCGCCAGCAGCTTGGGGGACAGCCGCTCTGGAAACACCATATATTTT
>TRBV4-2|few|.|TRBJ2-7
CASSQVGGSYEQYF
TGTGCCAGCAGCCAAGTAGGCGGATCGTACGAGCAGTACTTC
>TRBV5-4|.|TRBD2|TRBJ2-7
CASSLIGGRAAPHEQYF
TGTGCCAGCAGCTTGATTGGCGGGAGGGCCGCTCCCCACGAGCAGTACTTC
>TRBV19|.|.|TRBJ2-2
CASLSTRGRGSTGELFF
TGTGCCAGTCTCTCGACAAGGGGTAGAGGCAGCACCGGGGAGCTGTTTTTT
>TRBV12-3/TRBV12-4|.|.|TRBJ2-1
CASTSGSNEQFF
TGTGCCAGCACCTCCGGGAGTAATGAGCAGTTCTTC
>TRBV19|.|TRBD1|TRBJ1-5
CATSQGARGNQPQHF
TGTGCCACTTCACAGGGGGCGCGAGGGAATCAGCCCCAGCATTTT
>TRBV25-1|.|TRBD1|TRBJ1-4
CASKGQQKLFF
TGTGCCAGCAAGGGACAGCAAAAACTGTTTTTT
>TRBV7-9|.|TRBD1|TRBJ1-3
CASSPLDRDSGNTIYF
TGTGCCAGCAGCCCGCTGGACAGGGACTCTGGAAACACCATATATTTT
>TRBV6-5|.|TRBD1|TRBJ1-1
CASRATGSNTEAFF
TGTGCCAGCAGAGCGACAGGGTCTAACACTGAAGCTTTCTTT
>TRBV24-1|.|TRBD1|TRBJ1-1
CATRRTGRPEAFF
TGTGCCACCAGGCGGACAGGGCGACCTGAAGCTTTCTTT
>TRBV19|.|.|TRBJ2-4
CASSLTEHKNIQYF
TGTGCCAGTAGCCTGACAGAACACAAAAACATTCAGTACTTC
>TRBV19|.|.|TRBJ2-3
CASSIGPDTQYF
TGTGCCAGTAGTATAGGGCCAGATACGCAGTATTTT
>TRBV21-1|.|.|TRBJ2-2
CASSKALGGVNTGELFF
TGTGCCAGCAGCAAAGCGTTAGGGGGAGTAAACACCGGGGAGCTGTTTTTT
>TRBV4-1|.|TRBD1|TRBJ1-4
CASRNRGATNEKLFF
TGCGCCAGCAGAAACAGGGGAGCAACTAATGAAAAACTGTTTTTT
>TRBV24-1|.|.|TRBJ1-2
CATSDPTQGFGYTF
TGTGCCACCAGTGATCCAACACAGGGATTTGGCTACACCTTC
>TRBV9|.|.|TRBJ2-3
CASSVEDTSTDTQYF
TGTGCCAGCAGCGTAGAGGACACTAGCACAGATACGCAGTATTTT
>TRBV6-5|.|TRBD1|TRBJ1-2
CASRRDRELGYGYTF
TGTGCCAGCAGGCGGGACAGGGAACTCGGCTATGGCTACACCTTC
>TRBV28|.|.|TRBJ1-6
CASWGGNYSPLHF
TGTGCCAGCTGGGGGGGAAACTATTCACCCCTCCACTTT
>TRBV30|.|.|TRBJ1-1
CAWSAGNTEAFF
TGTGCCTGGAGTGCGGGGAACACTGAAGCTTTCTTT
>TRBV6-1|.|.|TRBJ2-3
CASSGPDRLLSTDTQYF
TGTGCCAGCAGTGGCCCGGACAGACTATTAAGCACAGATACGCAGTATTTT
>TRBV6-5|.|TRBD2|TRBJ2-3
CASNRGGSTDTQYF
TGTGCCAGCAACCGGGGAGGGAGCACAGATACGCAGTATTTT
>TRBV4-1|.|.|TRBJ1-2
CASSQDLGLSSGYTF
TGCGCCAGCAGCCAAGATCTCGGGTTATCCTCTGGCTACACCTTC
>TRBV27|.|TRBD1|TRBJ1-2
CASSLGQGDYGYTF
TGTGCCAGCAGTTTAGGACAGGGAGACTATGGCTACACCTTC
>TRBV5-1|.|.|TRBJ1-5
CASSLNGVPGNQPQHF
TGCGCCAGCAGCCTCAATGGAGTGCCCGGGAATCAGCCCCAGCATTTT
>TRBV5-4|few|TRBD2|TRBJ2-1
CASSSSRGRALNEQFF
TGTGCCAGCAGCTCCTCTCGCGGGAGGGCCCTAAATGAGCAGTTCTTC
>TRBV30|.|TRBD1|TRBJ2-3
CAWSPDRGMSDTQYF
TGTGCCTGGAGTCCCGACAGGGGGATGAGCGATACGCAGTATTTT
>TRBV7-9|.|.|TRBJ1-4
CASSFGVNEKLFF
TGTGCCAGCAGCTTTGGAGTTAATGAAAAACTGTTTTTT
>TRBV6-5|.|TRBD1|TRBJ2-2
CASSSTTGGNTGELFF
TGTGCCAGCAGTTCAACAACAGGGGGCAATACCGGGGAGCTGTTTTTT
>TRBV24-1|.|.|TRBJ2-3
CATSSVDTQYF
TGTGCCACCAGTTCAGTAGATACGCAGTATTTT